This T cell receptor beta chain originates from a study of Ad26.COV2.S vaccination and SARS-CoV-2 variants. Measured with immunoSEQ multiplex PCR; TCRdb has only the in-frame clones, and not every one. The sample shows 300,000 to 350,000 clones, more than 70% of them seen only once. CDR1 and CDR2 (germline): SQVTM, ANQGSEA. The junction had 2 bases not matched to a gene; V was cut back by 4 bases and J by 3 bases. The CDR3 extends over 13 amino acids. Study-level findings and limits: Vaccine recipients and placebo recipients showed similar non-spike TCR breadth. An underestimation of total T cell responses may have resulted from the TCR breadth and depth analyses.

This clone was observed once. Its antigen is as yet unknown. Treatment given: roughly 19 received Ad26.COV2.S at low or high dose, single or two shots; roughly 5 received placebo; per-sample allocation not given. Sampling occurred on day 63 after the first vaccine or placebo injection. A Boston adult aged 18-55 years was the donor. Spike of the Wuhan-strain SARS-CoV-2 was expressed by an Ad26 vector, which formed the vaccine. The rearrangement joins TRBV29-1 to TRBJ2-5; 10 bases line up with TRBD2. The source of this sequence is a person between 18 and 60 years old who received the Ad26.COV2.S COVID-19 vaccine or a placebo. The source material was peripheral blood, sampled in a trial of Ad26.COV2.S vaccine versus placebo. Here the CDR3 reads CSVGLAGEETQYF. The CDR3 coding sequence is TGCAGCGTTGGACTAGCGGGCGAAGAGACCCAGTACTTC.